This T cell receptor beta chain was captured in a study of cytomegalovirus exposure and HLA in healthy donors (dated by TCRdb to 2017 to 2019). For the wider study: An earlier analysis of several hundred of the donors reported 250 to 350 Gb of sequence data and roughly 110 million unique TCR beta sequences from about 200 million T cells. Because of strong linkage in the cohort, roughly five DR-DQ haplotypes were treated as single units for association and clustering. High-throughput TCR immunosequencing, statistical association of individual TCRs with disease status, and machine learning were combined to predict cytomegalovirus infection status. Donor age, sex, ethnicity and CMV serostatus were compiled together with the repertoire data. Approximately 300 gigabases of sequencing data and roughly 80 million unique TCR sequences made up an early release that covered several hundred HLA-typed donors. The number of donors typed differed by locus, with roughly 629-640 for A, B, C, DRB1 and DQB1, around 520 for DQA1, approximately 580 for DPA1, and approximately 470 for DPB1. Along with the roughly 610-subject first cohort, a separate validation cohort of roughly 110 different subjects was used. An earlier analysis of 587 of the donors applied high-throughput TCR beta sequencing to assess whether each TCR beta V gene segment acted as functional or pseudogenic. Both class I and class II loci were covered by HLA typing, at four-digit resolution. The study was designed to test whether signatures of past pathogen exposure could be identified by cataloging public T cell receptors. Across around 400 genotyped donors of the cohort, an average of roughly 250,000 unique TCR beta nucleotide sequences per donor were sequenced, and approximately 19% of those sequences were non-productive. To study patterns of TCR occurrence, a later analysis re-analyzed previously published TCR beta repertoires from several hundred donors and added high-resolution HLA genotyping. Of the roughly 390 genotyped donors, roughly 85% fell in the genetic ancestry cluster associated with self-reported Caucasian donors. The study used immunosequencing to profile the T cell repertoires of under 700 subjects and linked those repertoires to cytomegalovirus serostatus. Every discovery cohort repertoire had been produced on one sequencing platform. Genome-wide SNP genotypes for about 65% of the roughly 700 donors were used in a later genetic analysis, which treated that subset as a discovery cohort. The later analysis used no new phenotypic data to find candidate immune exposures, relying instead on TCR beta sequences and their occurrence across donors. The paper's findings and limits, for the study overall: CMV serostatus was the only immune exposure information available for the cohort. Presence/absence analyses assumed roughly uniform sequencing depth across donors, an assumption that may not hold. In both the original and validation cohorts, the classifier was reported to diagnose cytomegalovirus status with high specificity and sensitivity. The sequencing pipeline was judged likely to have produced a cluster of highly shared sequence variants as a technical artifact. According to a later analysis, most CMV-associated TCR beta chains appeared to be HLA-restricted, and the HLA associations seemed to be driven largely by CMV exposure. The study listed approximately 150 TCR beta chains as associated with cytomegalovirus. According to the authors, the approach could potentially be generalized to other disease states and immunological phenotypes. Because the 87-base-pair reads could not distinguish some IMGT-functional V segments, including TRBV6-2 and TRBV6-3, those segments were excluded. Because counts were too low, seventeen rarely observed V segments, including chromosome 9 orphons, were left out of the earlier analysis of over 550 of the donors. In a later analysis, several top co-occurrence clusters were reported to appear linked to parvovirus B19, influenza, CMV and Epstein-Barr virus. Linkage disequilibrium might explain the correlated functional status among segregating V segments, but an unknown experimental factor could not be excluded. Compared with the approximately 670-donor mean, donors in an Asian-associated ancestry cluster had fewer N-insertions in productive TCRs, according to a later genetic analysis. A further reported finding was that TCR beta sequences accurately predicted the HLA-A and HLA-B alleles for most subjects in the first cohort. In a later analysis, around 15,000 TCR beta sequences were associated with specific HLA alleles at a false discovery rate of 0.05. In an earlier analysis of around 600 of the donors, most TCR beta V segments appeared in productive rearrangements about 90% or about 30% of the time, broadly matching IMGT annotations. Strong co-occurrence of HLA alleles, especially DR and DQ, made assigning TCR associations to individual alleles difficult. Because HLA typing was missing for some donors at each locus, association tests included only the typed subset. In vitro tests confirmed that a few of the cytomegalovirus-associated TCR beta chains recognize cytomegalovirus antigens. In a later genetic analysis, a missense DCLRE1C variant was associated with V-gene and J-gene trimming of TCR beta chains, and the association was replicated in an independent cohort. In a later analysis, HLA-associated TCR beta chains showed more clonal expansion and lower generation probabilities than non-associated chains that were equally common. Most TCR sequences were seen in very few donors, while some public TCRs were found in many individuals. In this cohort, only TCR beta chains were sequenced, and detectable features were limited by the absence of alpha or paired-chain data. A later analysis found that TCR association rates varied across HLA loci, with DRB1 alleles showing the most associated TCRs and HLA-C alleles the fewest.

In total, roughly 670 healthy bone marrow donors made up the cohort. At the time of sampling, all cohort members were nominally healthy, though unrecorded immune exposures were likely present. The donor was CMV seropositive and was included in the group of 250 to 300 seropositive cohort members. Each donor provided a peripheral blood sample, and peripheral blood mononuclear cells were used for TCR beta sequencing. Genomic DNA extraction from the blood cell samples was performed with the Qiagen DNeasy Blood Extraction Kit. About this clone itself: The antigen this receptor binds is unknown. Within one base of it there is no much larger clone, and no base qualities were kept.

The protocol used for the library was the immunoSEQ multiplex PCR assay. The multiplex PCR relied on a mix of 60 forward primers for TCR Vbeta segments and 13 reverse primers for TCR Jbeta segments. The CDR3 region of rearranged TCR beta genes was amplified from genomic DNA with a multiplex PCR assay. The Illumina HiSeq System was used to sequence the amplified TCR beta libraries as 87-base-pair reads. The original methods were these. In a later analysis, 70 million to 95 million unique TCR beta chains were counted across the 650 to 750 repertoires, and roughly 10 million of these chains were shared by at least two donors. Raw reads were error-corrected and collapsed into unique sequences with a nearest-neighbor algorithm that merged closely related sequences to remove PCR and sequencing errors. Alignment of CDR3 sequences to IMGT reference sequences was used to assign V, D and J gene segments. For a sequence to be retained, at least a six-nucleotide match to both a V gene segment and a J gene segment was required. Rearrangements were called productive when the CDR3 lacked stop codons and stayed in frame with V and J; all others were non-productive. Following IMGT convention, CDR3 was defined as the stretch from the second conserved V-encoded cysteine up to the conserved J-encoded phenylalanine. In an earlier analysis of 587 of the donors, sequences lacking an unambiguous match to a single V gene segment were excluded. In an earlier analysis of approximately 590 of the donors, a V segment was called functional when productive rearrangements were above 56.7%, and segregating when the standard deviation between donors exceeded 5%. To diagnose cytomegalovirus status from the catalog of TCR beta chain sequences, a statistical classification framework was built. A later analysis assigned V and J genes by comparing TCR nucleotide sequences with IMGT/GENE-DB human TR gene sequences. In a later analysis, CDR3 sequences and most-parsimonious VDJ recombination scenarios were assigned using the TCRdist pipeline. In a later analysis, each TCR beta chain was defined by its CDR3 amino acid sequence together with its V-gene family, and reads lacking a unique V-gene family were excluded. In a later analysis, several hundred highly shared, low-generation-probability nucleotide sequences were removed to address suspected cross-contamination and a sequencing artifact. In a later analysis, a clonal expansion index was calculated for each public chain from normalized within-repertoire ranks of inferred template counts. In a later analysis, generation probabilities were computed using a VDJ recombination model fitted to out-of-frame rearrangements, and the results were checked against IGoR. In a later analysis, hypergeometric tests were used to score TCR-TCR, TCR-HLA and TCR-CMV co-occurrence, with a repertoire-size bias correction applied to TCR pairs. In a later analysis, false discovery rates were estimated by permuting HLA or CMV assignments 20 times. In a later analysis, co-occurring TCRs were grouped using DBSCAN, with TCRdist sequence similarity added in when clustering inside HLA-allele-positive subsets. Repertoires with fewer than 30,000 or more than 120,000 public chains were left out of co-occurrence clustering, as were a handful of repertoires with anomalous nucleotide sharing. The table comes from immuneACCESS by way of TCRdb, which keeps in-frame sequences with V and J called. Part of the clones is missing from these tables; in studies checked, under half for an unresolved V gene and the rest for unknown reasons. That table supplies the V and J calls and clone size; D and trimming were determined from the DNA. In all, the sample holds about 150,000 clones, and around 75% of those were seen once. Approximately 8% of the sample comes from the top ten.

Including the terminal cysteine and phenylalanine, the CDR3 comprises 14 residues. Of all the DNA, just the CDR3 is kept, 42 bases in frame from base 1. Trimming removed 5 bases from V and 9 bases from J, leaving 17 bases between the germline ends. According to the germline V gene, CDR1 reads SGHNT and CDR2 reads YENEEA. This sequence was found in a man aged 25 to 40 in good health and CMV-seropositive. Sequences were obtained from PBMCs. The chain uses TRBV11-3 and TRBJ2-1; tentative D gene TRBD2, with 7 bases matching. Here is the DNA: TGTGCCAGCAGCCCTGGGGGAGGGGGTGGTGAGCAGTTCTTC. This yields the protein CASSPGGGGGEQFF.